The 15 T cell receptor beta chains listed next were all sequenced from one sample in a study of cytomegalovirus exposure and HLA in healthy donors. With 60 Vbeta and 13 Jbeta primers, the PCR was carried out. Generated by immunoSEQ multiplex PCR, the TCRdb table keeps only in-frame clones and is missing some. Of about 150,000 clones in the sample, around 82% were seen once. Sample: PBMCs. These receptor sequences come from a woman between 40 and 55 years old in good health and CMV-seropositive.

V usage is TRBV5-6 and J usage is TRBJ2-5; D may be TRBD2 (6 bases). Trimming removed 6 bases from V and 5 bases from J, with 17 bases in between. Germline CDR1 SGHDT, CDR2 YYEEEE. The CDR3 has 14 residues. The CDR3 DNA reads as TGTGCCAGCACATCCCAGGGAGGTAGGGAGACCCAGTACTTC. Residues: CASTSQGGRETQYF.

The chain links TRBV28 to TRBJ2-1; TRBD2 matches 10 bases. V gave up 6 bases and J gave up 9 bases; unmatched junction bases: 8. The germline gives CDR1 MDHEN, CDR2 SYDVKM. This CDR3 has 14 residues. The CDR3 region is CASSPTSGKGEQFF. The CDR3 DNA reads TGTGCCAGCAGCCCTACTAGCGGGAAGGGTGAGCAGTTCTTC.

The chain is built from TRBV7-8 and TRBJ1-5; TRBD1 is a possible D gene (5 bases). V lost 6 bases to trimming and J lost 7 bases, with 19 bases between them. There are 15 residues in the CDR3. Per the germline V gene, CDR1 is SGHVS and CDR2 is FQNEAQ. The CDR3 here is CASSTSDYQGQPQHF. The DNA of the CDR3 is TGTGCCAGCAGTACAAGCGATTATCAGGGACAGCCCCAGCATTTT.

CDR3 DNA: TGTGCCAGTAGTATAGTAGTGGGAGTAGCCAAAAACATTCAGTACTTC. It codes for CASSIVVGVAKNIQYF. The chain carries TRBV19 and TRBJ2-4; D possibly corresponds to TRBD2 (5 bases). Trimming took 1 base from V and 0 from J, leaving 10 bases between them. The CDR3 contains 16 residues. Germline V lookup: CDR1 LNHDA, CDR2 SQIVND (reference sequence).

Only a few counts were recorded for this clone. The chain combines TRBV10-2 with TRBJ2-1; D gene uncertain. Germline V lookup: CDR1 WSHSY, CDR2 SAAADI. The CDR3 totals 11 residues. The V and J ends lost 6 bases and 8 bases respectively, with 8 bases between them. CDR3 residues: CASSAADEQFF. The CDR3, as DNA: TGCGCCAGCAGCGCCGCGGATGAGCAGTTCTTC.

This chain joins TRBV30 and TRBJ1-3; D gene uncertain. The germline V gene has CDR1 GTSNPN and CDR2 SVGIG (reference sequence). V dropped 3 bases and J dropped 5 bases, with 14 bases sitting between them. The CDR3 loop spans 14 amino acids. The CDR3, as DNA: TGTGCCTGGAGACTCCGGGAACAGAGAAACACCATATATTTT. This sequence encodes CAWRLREQRNTIYF.

V gene TRBV2 combines with J gene TRBJ2-7; the match to TRBD1 covers 10 bases. With V trimmed by 7 bases and J by 4 bases, 7 bases remained unmatched. This CDR3 has 14 residues. Per the germline V gene, CDR1 is SNHLY and CDR2 is FYNNEI. CDR3 DNA: TGTGCCAGCACCCGGACAGGGGGTTCTTACGAGCAGTACTTC. This codes for CASTRTGGSYEQYF.

The chain uses TRBV2 and TRBJ2-5; 8 nucleotides agree with TRBD1. V dropped 7 bases and J dropped 7; count of bases not matched to a gene: 5. CDR1 is SNHLY, CDR2 FYNNEI, per germline. The length of the CDR3 is 12 residues. CDR3 loop: CASTGQGGTQYF. CDR3 DNA sequence: TGTGCCAGCACTGGACAGGGAGGGACCCAGTACTTC.

The rearrangement links TRBV28 to TRBJ1-1; 7 bases align to TRBD1. J gave up 1 base and V 6 bases, and 5 bases lay outside the gene matches. This CDR3 is built from 14 residues. Germline lookup yields CDR1 MDHEN and CDR2 SYDVKM. CDR3 in amino acids: CASRVGQRNTEAFF. Here the CDR3 DNA reads TGTGCCAGCAGGGTGGGACAGAGGAACACTGAAGCTTTCTTT.

The V gene is TRBV6-5, the J gene TRBJ1-1, with D possibly being TRBD1 (6 bases). Germline CDR1 is MNHEY and CDR2 is SVGAGI. V was trimmed by 0 bases and J by 4 bases, leaving 9 bases between them. CDR3 length: 14 amino acids. The CDR3 reads CASSYSTGRTEAFF. The CDR3, as DNA: TGTGCCAGCAGTTACTCAACAGGGCGCACTGAAGCTTTCTTT.

This clone was counted a few times. The chain links TRBV7-9 to TRBJ2-7; the match to TRBD2 covers 7 bases. J gave up 4 bases and V 5 bases, and 5 bases lay outside the gene matches. Germline CDR1 reads SEHNR; CDR2 reads FQNEAQ (reference sequence). The CDR3 consists of 13 residues. The CDR3 coding sequence is TGTGCCAGCAGCGGGGGGGGACGTTACGAGCAGTACTTC. Its translation: CASSGGGRYEQYF. Using reference TRBV7-9 and TRBJ2-7 for the parts outside the CDR3, the full variable domain is DTGVSQNPRHKITKRGQNVTFRCDPISEHNRLYWYRQTLGQGPEFLTYFQNEAQLEKSRLLSDRFSAERPKGSFSTLEIQRTEQGDSAMYLCASSGGGRYEQYFGPGTRLTVT.

The V call is TRBV5-1, the J call TRBJ1-5; 7 bases fit TRBD1. Trimming cost V 4 bases and J 2 bases; bases outside gene matches: 9. The CDR3 loop spans 16 amino acids. Germline-derived CDR1 and CDR2 are SGHRS and YFSETQ. This chain's CDR3 is CASSKTGTEGNQPQHF. The CDR3 DNA reads TGCGCCAGCAGCAAGACCGGGACAGAAGGCAATCAGCCCCAGCATTTT.

The J gene is TRBJ2-7, the V gene TRBV7-9; 8 bases align to TRBD2. The CDR3 extends over 13 amino acids. V gave up 5 bases and J gave up 5 bases; unmatched junction bases: 5. Germline V CDR1 and CDR2: SEHNR, FQNEAQ (reference sequence). CDR3 residues: CASSHGGGHEQYF. The CDR3 coding sequence is TGTGCCAGCAGCCACGGCGGGGGGCACGAGCAGTACTTC.

This chain joins TRBV28 and TRBJ2-7; 7 nucleotides align to TRBD2. Germline V lookup: CDR1 MDHEN, CDR2 SYDVKM. V shed 0 bases and J 0 bases; nucleotides not matched to a gene: 2. The CDR3 has 15 residues. For the CDR3, the DNA is TGTGCCAGCAGTTTATGGGGGGGGAACTCCTACGAGCAGTACTTC. Translating it yields CASSLWGGNSYEQYF.

The chain uses TRBV30 and TRBJ1-1; D is unclear. CDR3 length equals 14 residues. In germline, CDR1 is GTSNPN, CDR2 SVGIG (reference sequence). Deletions cut 0 bases from V and 6 bases from J, with 14 bases between. CDR3 in DNA: TGTGCCTGGAGTGTATATTTTACTCGGTCTGAAGCTTTCTTT. As protein: CAWSVYFTRSEAFF.